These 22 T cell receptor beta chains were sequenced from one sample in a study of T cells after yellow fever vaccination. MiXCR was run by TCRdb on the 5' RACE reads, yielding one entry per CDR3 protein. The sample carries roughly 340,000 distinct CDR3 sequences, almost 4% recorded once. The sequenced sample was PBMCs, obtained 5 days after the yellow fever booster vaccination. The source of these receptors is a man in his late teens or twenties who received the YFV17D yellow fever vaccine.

This chain's CDR3 is CATSDGLGTSEKLFF. CDR3 in DNA: TGTGCCACCAGTGACGGCCTGGGAACGAGTGAAAAACTGTTTTTT. The chain joins TRBV24-1 to TRBJ1-4; D not certain. The V and J ends lost 4 bases and 7 bases respectively, with 15 bases between them. This CDR3 is built from 15 residues. Germline V gives CDR1 KGHDR, CDR2 SFDVKD.

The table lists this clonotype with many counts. CDR3 in amino acids: CASSPEWSSGGADTQYF. The CDR3 DNA reads as TGTGCCAGCAGCCCCGAGTGGTCTAGCGGGGGGGCAGATACGCAGTATTTT. The chain has TRBV7-3 and TRBJ2-3; the match to TRBD2 covers 12 bases. Germline V lookup: CDR1 SGHTA, CDR2 FQGTGA. This CDR3 has 17 amino acids. Trimming took 5 bases from V and 4 from J; bases not matched to a gene: 10.

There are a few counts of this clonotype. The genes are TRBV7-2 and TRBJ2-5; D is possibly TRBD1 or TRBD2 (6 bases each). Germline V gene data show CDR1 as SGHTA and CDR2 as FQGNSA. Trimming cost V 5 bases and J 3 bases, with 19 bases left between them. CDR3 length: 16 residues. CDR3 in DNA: TGTGCCAGCAGCCCAGGGGACTGGCGGCCCAAAGAGACCCAGTACTTC. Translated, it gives CASSPGDWRPKETQYF.

As DNA, the CDR3 is TGTGCCACCAGCAGAGAAACGGGACACGGACCTCTGGAGCAGTTCTTC. Translation: CATSRETGHGPLEQFF. The gene calls are TRBV15 and TRBJ2-1, with D possibly being TRBD1 (6 bases). This CDR3 has 16 amino acids. In germline, CDR1 is LNHNV, CDR2 YYDKDF (reference sequence). Trimming stripped 0 bases from V and 10 bases from J, with 19 bases between.

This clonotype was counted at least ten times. The CDR3 region is CASSPSPRGKNYDEQFF. The CDR3 DNA follows: TGCGCCAGCAGCCCTTCCCCCAGGGGGAAAAATTACGATGAGCAGTTCTTC. The chain is built from TRBV5-1 and TRBJ2-1, with 7 bases aligning to TRBD1. V lost 4 bases, J lost 8 bases, and 18 bases stayed unmatched. This CDR3 has 17 amino acids. Germline V gene data show CDR1 as SGHRS and CDR2 as YFSETQ.

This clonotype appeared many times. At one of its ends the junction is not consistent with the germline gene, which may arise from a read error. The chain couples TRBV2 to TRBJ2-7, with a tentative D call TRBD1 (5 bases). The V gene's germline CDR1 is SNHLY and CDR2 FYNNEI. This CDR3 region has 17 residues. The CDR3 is CASSEANGWQGSSEQYF. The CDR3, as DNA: TGTGCCAGCAGTGAAGCTAATGGGTGGCAGGGATCCTCCGAGCAGTACTTC.

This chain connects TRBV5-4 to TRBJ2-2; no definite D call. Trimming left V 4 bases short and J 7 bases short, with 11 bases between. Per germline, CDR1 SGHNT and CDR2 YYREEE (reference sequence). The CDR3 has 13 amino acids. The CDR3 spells CASSTSRGGELFF. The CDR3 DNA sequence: TGTGCCAGCAGCACCAGCAGAGGCGGGGAGCTGTTTTTT.

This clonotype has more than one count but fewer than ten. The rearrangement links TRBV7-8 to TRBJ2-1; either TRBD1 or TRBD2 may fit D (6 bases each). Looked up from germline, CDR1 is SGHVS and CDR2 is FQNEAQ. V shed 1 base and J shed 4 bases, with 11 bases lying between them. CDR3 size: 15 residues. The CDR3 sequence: CASSLGGAWYNEQFF. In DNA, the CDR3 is TGTGCCAGCAGCTTAGGGGGGGCTTGGTACAATGAGCAGTTCTTC.

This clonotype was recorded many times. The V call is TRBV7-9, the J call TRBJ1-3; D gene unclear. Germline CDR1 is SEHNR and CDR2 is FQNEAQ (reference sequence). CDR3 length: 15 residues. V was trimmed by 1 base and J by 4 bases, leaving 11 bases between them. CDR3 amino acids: CASSLGASQGNTIYF. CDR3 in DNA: TGTGCCAGCAGCTTAGGCGCCAGCCAAGGAAACACCATATATTTT.

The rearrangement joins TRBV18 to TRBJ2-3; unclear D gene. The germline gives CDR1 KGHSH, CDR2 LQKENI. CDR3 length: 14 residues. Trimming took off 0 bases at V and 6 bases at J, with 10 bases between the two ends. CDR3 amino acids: CASSPPDQIDTQYF. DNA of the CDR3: TGTGCCAGCTCACCACCGGACCAGATCGATACGCAGTATTTT.

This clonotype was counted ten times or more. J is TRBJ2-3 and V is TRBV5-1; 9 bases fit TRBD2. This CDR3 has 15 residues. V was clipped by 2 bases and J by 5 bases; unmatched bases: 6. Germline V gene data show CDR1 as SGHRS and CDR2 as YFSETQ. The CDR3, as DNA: TGCGCCAGCAGCTTCCCCACGCGGGGGGGAGATACGCAGTATTTT. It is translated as CASSFPTRGGDTQYF.

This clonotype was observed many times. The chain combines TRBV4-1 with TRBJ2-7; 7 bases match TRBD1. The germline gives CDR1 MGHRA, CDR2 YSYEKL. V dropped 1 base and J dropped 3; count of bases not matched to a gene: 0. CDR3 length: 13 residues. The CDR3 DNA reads TGCGCCAGCAGCCAAGGGGACAGCTACGAGCAGTACTTC. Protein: CASSQGDSYEQYF.

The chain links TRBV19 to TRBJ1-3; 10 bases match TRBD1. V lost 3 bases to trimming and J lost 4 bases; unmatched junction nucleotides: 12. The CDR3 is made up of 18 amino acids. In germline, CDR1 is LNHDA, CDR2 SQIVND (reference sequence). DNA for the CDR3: TGTGCCAGTAGTATCACCGGGACAGGGGTACTCGGAGGAAACACCATATATTTT. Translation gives CASSITGTGVLGGNTIYF.

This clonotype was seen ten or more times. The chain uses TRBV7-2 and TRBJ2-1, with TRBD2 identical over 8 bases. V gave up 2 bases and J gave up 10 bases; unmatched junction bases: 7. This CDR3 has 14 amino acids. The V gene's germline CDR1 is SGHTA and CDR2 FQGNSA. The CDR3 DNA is TGTGCCAGCAGCTTATACGCGGGGGGCCCCGAGCAGTTCTTC. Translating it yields CASSLYAGGPEQFF.

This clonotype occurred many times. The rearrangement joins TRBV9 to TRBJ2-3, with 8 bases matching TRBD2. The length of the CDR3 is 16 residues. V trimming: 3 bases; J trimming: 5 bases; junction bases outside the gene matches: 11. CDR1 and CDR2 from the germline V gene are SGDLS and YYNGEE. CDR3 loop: CASSAGLARAIDTQYF. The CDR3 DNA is TGTGCCAGCAGCGCAGGACTAGCCCGGGCGATAGATACGCAGTATTTT.

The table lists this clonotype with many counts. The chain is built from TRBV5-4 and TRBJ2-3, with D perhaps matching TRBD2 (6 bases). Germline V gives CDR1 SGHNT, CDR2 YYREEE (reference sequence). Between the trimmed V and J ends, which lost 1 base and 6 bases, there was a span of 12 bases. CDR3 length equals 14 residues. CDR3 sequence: CASSLRGGKDTQYF. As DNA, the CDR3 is TGTGCCAGCAGCTTGAGGGGAGGCAAGGATACGCAGTATTTT.

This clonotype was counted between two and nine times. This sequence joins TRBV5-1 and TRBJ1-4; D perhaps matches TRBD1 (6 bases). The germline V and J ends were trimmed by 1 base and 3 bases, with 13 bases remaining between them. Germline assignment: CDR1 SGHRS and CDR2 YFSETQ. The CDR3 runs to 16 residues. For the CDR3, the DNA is TGCGCCAGCAGCTTGACAGGGAGCCCTTCTAATGAAAAACTGTTTTTT. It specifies CASSLTGSPSNEKLFF. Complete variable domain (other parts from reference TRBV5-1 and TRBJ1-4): KAGVTQTPRYLIKTRGQQVTLSCSPISGHRSVSWYQQTPGQGLQFLFEYFSETQRNKGNFPGRFSGRQFSNSRSEMNVSTLELGDSALYLCASSLTGSPSNEKLFFGSGTQLSVL.

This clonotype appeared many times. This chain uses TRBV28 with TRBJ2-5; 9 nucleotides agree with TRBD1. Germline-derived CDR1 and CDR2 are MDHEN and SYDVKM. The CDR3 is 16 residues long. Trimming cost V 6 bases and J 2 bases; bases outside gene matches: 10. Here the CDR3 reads CASRRFGTGTQETQYF. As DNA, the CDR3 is TGTGCCAGCAGGAGATTCGGGACAGGGACACAAGAGACCCAGTACTTC.

The CDR3 DNA is TGTGCCAGCTCACCAACCGCCCCAAGAGATACGCAGTATTTT. It encodes CASSPTAPRDTQYF. The chain carries TRBV18 and TRBJ2-3; the D is unclear. The CDR3 is made up of 14 amino acids. Germline CDR1 reads KGHSH; CDR2 reads LQKENI. Trimming took 2 bases from V and 5 from J, leaving 11 bases between them.

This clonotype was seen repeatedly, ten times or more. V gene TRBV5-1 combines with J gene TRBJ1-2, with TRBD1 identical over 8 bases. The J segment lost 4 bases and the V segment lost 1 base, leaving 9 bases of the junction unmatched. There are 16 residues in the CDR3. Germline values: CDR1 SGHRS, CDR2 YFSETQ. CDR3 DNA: TGCGCCAGCAGCTTGCCGCGGACAGGGCCCCTCTATGGCTACACCTTC. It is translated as CASSLPRTGPLYGYTF.

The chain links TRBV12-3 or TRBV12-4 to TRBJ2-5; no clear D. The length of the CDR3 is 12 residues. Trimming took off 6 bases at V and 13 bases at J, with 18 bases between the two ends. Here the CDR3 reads CASSARSGLRYF. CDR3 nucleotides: TGTGCCAGCAGCGCCCGATCCGGGCTCAGGTACTTC.

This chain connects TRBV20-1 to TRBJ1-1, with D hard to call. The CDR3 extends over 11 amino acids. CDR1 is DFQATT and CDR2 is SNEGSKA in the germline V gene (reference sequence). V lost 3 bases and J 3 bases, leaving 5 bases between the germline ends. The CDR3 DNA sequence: TGCAGTGCTAGGAGCGACACTGAAGCTTTCTTT. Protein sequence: CSARSDTEAFF.